This TCR beta chain was observed in a study of blood T cell repertoires in COVID-19. Repertoires were generated with immunoSEQ multiplex PCR, while TCRdb's copy carries only in-frame clones and drops some. This sample carries approximately 190,000 clones, less than 90% of them seen once, and the ten largest clones take 3.2%. There are 18 residues in the CDR3. The germline V and J ends were trimmed by 0 bases and 3 bases, with 15 bases remaining between them. CDR1 is MNHEY, CDR2 SMNVEV, per germline (reference sequence). The chain joins TRBV27 to TRBJ1-6; D is perhaps TRBD1 (5 bases). This receptor was obtained from a woman in her 30s who had been exposed to COVID-19. The sample consisted of PBMCs or T cells enriched from blood (not recorded which). DNA of the CDR3: TGTGCCAGCAGTTTATCGATTCTCCAGGGCATCTATAATTCACCCCTCCACTTT. Translated: CASSLSILQGIYNSPLHF.